Listed below are T cell receptor beta chains from one sample, sequenced in a study of T-cell memory formation after mild COVID-19. In TCRdb, the 5' RACE reads were re-called with MiXCR into one record per CDR3 protein. The top ten hold roughly 13% of the sample, which has some 130,000 distinct CDR3 sequences, 16% seen once. Sequencing used PBMCs or a T cell subset sorted from them (not recorded which). Receptors were obtained from an adult woman who had mild COVID-19 (a few samples of this study predate the infection). Cell type and time point are not known. The CDR3 runs from the conserved cysteine through the conserved F or W. D genes are given only for firm matches. Expanded clones are given a class, and other clones once, few, many or no size at all.

V	J	D	size	CDR3	DNA
TRBV29-1	TRBJ2-5	TRBD1	NA	CSGGQGEVETQYF	TGCAGCGGTGGACAGGGAGAGGTGGAGACCCAGTACTTC
TRBV18	TRBJ2-7	TRBD1	NA	CASSREGQGREQYF	TGTGCCAGCTCACGGGAGGGACAGGGAAGGGAGCAGTACTTC
TRBV21-1	TRBJ1-1	NA	NA	CASSKVPERNTEAFF	TGTGCCAGCAGCAAAGTTCCGGAGAGGAACACTGAAGCTTTCTTT
TRBV7-2	TRBJ2-7	TRBD2	NA	CASSLLAGGPGYEQYF	TGTGCCAGCAGCTTATTAGCGGGGGGGCCCGGGTACGAGCAGTACTTC
TRBV6-2/TRBV6-3	TRBJ2-1	TRBD2	NA	CASKVAGVLAGNEQFF	TGTGCCAGCAAAGTAGCGGGAGTTCTCGCGGGGAATGAGCAGTTCTTC
TRBV12-3/TRBV12-4	TRBJ1-5	NA	few	CASSGKIGNQPQHF	TGTGCCAGCAGCGGCAAGATTGGCAATCAGCCCCAGCATTTT
TRBV24-1	TRBJ2-7	TRBD2	NA	CATSAGIAGRQYF	TGTGCCACCTCCGCCGGGATAGCGGGAAGGCAGTACTTC
TRBV6-5	TRBJ2-7	TRBD1	NA	CASSYSIGTGGLYEQYF	TGTGCCAGCAGTTACTCGATAGGGACAGGGGGTCTTTACGAGCAGTACTTC
TRBV5-1	TRBJ2-1	TRBD2	NA	CASSWILAGGHNEQFF	TGCGCCAGCAGCTGGATCTTAGCGGGGGGGCACAATGAGCAGTTCTTC
TRBV4-1	TRBJ2-3	NA	few	CASSRRTDTDTQYF	TGCGCCAGCAGCCGTAGGACAGACACAGATACGCAGTATTTT
TRBV6-6	TRBJ1-5	TRBD1	NA	CASSGQGEQPQHF	TGTGCCAGCAGCGGACAGGGAGAACAGCCCCAGCATTTT
TRBV4-3	TRBJ2-1	NA	NA	CASSHLTRTVPDNEQFF	TGCGCCAGCAGCCACCTCACCCGGACAGTCCCTGACAATGAGCAGTTCTTC
TRBV6-2/TRBV6-3	TRBJ2-1	TRBD2	few	CASSYSTSGRASHEQFF	TGTGCCAGCAGTTACTCGACTAGCGGGAGGGCTTCCCATGAGCAGTTCTTC
TRBV12-3/TRBV12-4	TRBJ1-1	NA	NA	CASSPGSGGNTEAFF	TGTGCCAGCAGTCCCGGCAGTGGGGGAAACACTGAAGCTTTCTTT
TRBV24-1	TRBJ2-1	TRBD2	few	CATSDGGGREWNEQFF	TGTGCCACCAGTGACGGGGGTGGGCGGGAGTGGAATGAGCAGTTCTTC
TRBV5-5	TRBJ2-6	NA	few	CASNTGSGANVLTF	TGTGCCAGCAACACAGGCTCTGGGGCCAACGTCCTGACTTTC
TRBV7-9	TRBJ2-7	TRBD2	NA	CASSSRLAGGDYEQYF	TGTGCCAGCAGCTCCCGACTAGCGGGGGGGGATTACGAGCAGTACTTC
TRBV7-2	TRBJ2-5	NA	few	CASSFPPAGEQETQYF	TGTGCCAGCAGCTTTCCTCCGGCAGGTGAACAAGAGACCCAGTACTTC
TRBV12-3/TRBV12-4	TRBJ2-1	TRBD2	few	CASRAGLGAYNEQFF	TGTGCCAGCAGGGCCGGACTAGGTGCATACAATGAGCAGTTCTTC
TRBV5-1	TRBJ2-4	NA	many	CASSLFFQGKAKNIQYF	TGCGCCAGCAGCTTGTTTTTCCAGGGCAAAGCCAAAAACATTCAGTACTTC
TRBV7-2	TRBJ2-4	NA	NA	CASNSAGNIQYF	TGTGCCAGCAACTCGGCAGGGAACATTCAGTACTTC
TRBV4-2	TRBJ2-3	NA	NA	CASSQDPASVSTDTQYF	TGTGCCAGCAGCCAAGACCCTGCGAGCGTAAGCACAGATACGCAGTATTTT
TRBV9	TRBJ1-4	NA	NA	CASSVGQGPPGTNEKLFF	TGTGCCAGCAGCGTAGGCCAGGGACCCCCGGGTACGAATGAAAAACTGTTTTTT
TRBV20-1	TRBJ2-7	TRBD2	few	CSARDPLAGGSYEQYF	TGCAGTGCTAGAGACCCTCTAGCGGGGGGCTCCTACGAGCAGTACTTC
TRBV6-5	TRBJ1-1	NA	NA	CASSYSRYRADHKAFF	TGTGCCAGCAGTTACTCGCGTTACAGGGCCGACCATAAAGCTTTCTTT
TRBV5-1	TRBJ2-1	TRBD1	few	CASSLTGDHYNEQFF	TGCGCCAGCAGCTTGACAGGGGATCATTACAATGAGCAGTTCTTC
TRBV5-1	TRBJ2-1	TRBD1	NA	CASSLYPRDSSSYNEQFF	TGCGCCAGCAGCTTGTACCCTCGGGACAGCAGCTCCTACAATGAGCAGTTCTTC
TRBV20-1	TRBJ2-5	NA	NA	CSALYGGQETQYF	TGCAGTGCTCTCTATGGCGGTCAAGAGACCCAGTACTTC
TRBV7-8	TRBJ1-5	NA	NA	CASSLGGGNNQPQHF	TGTGCCAGCAGCTTGGGAGGGGGGAACAATCAGCCCCAGCATTTT
TRBV7-2	TRBJ2-7	TRBD1	NA	CASSLTGTGLYEQYF	TGTGCCAGCAGCCTTACCGGGACAGGGCTATACGAGCAGTACTTC
TRBV29-1	TRBJ2-1	NA	NA	CSARQVPYNEQFF	TGCAGCGCGAGACAGGTTCCCTACAATGAGCAGTTCTTC
TRBV5-6	TRBJ2-1	NA	NA	CASSFQAAGKNNEQFF	TGTGCCAGCAGCTTTCAGGCCGCGGGGAAAAACAATGAGCAGTTCTTC
TRBV20-1	TRBJ1-5	NA	many	CSARDSAGTQPQHF	TGCAGTGCTAGAGATTCGGCAGGGACTCAGCCCCAGCATTTT
TRBV7-2	TRBJ2-1	TRBD2	NA	CASTPSVRGGPAHEQFF	TGTGCCAGCACCCCCTCGGTTCGCGGGGGGCCCGCCCATGAGCAGTTCTTC
TRBV12-3/TRBV12-4	TRBJ1-3	NA	few	CASSLEDYSGNTIYF	TGTGCCAGCAGTTTAGAAGACTACTCTGGAAACACCATATATTTT
TRBV18	TRBJ1-1	TRBD1	NA	CASSSDRGLTEAFF	TGTGCCAGCTCATCTGACAGGGGGCTTACTGAAGCTTTCTTT
TRBV15	TRBJ2-3	TRBD1	many	CATSREGRGPTDTQYF	TGTGCCACCAGCAGAGAGGGCAGGGGGCCGACAGATACGCAGTATTTT
TRBV4-1	TRBJ2-7	NA	NA	CASSQTGSSYEQYF	TGCGCCAGCAGCCAGACAGGAAGCTCCTACGAGCAGTACTTC
TRBV5-6	TRBJ1-4	NA	NA	CASSFGVKNEKLFF	TGTGCCAGCAGCTTCGGAGTGAAGAATGAAAAACTGTTTTTT
TRBV20-1	TRBJ2-5	TRBD2	NA	CRVDGWGLASPQETQYF	TGCAGGGTAGATGGATGGGGACTAGCGAGTCCCCAAGAGACCCAGTACTTC
TRBV9	TRBJ1-1	NA	few	CASSTTSSGEAFF	TGTGCCAGCAGCACCACGAGTTCGGGGGAGGCTTTCTTT
TRBV9	TRBJ1-1	NA	few	CASSAAGTLNTEAFF	TGTGCCAGCAGCGCCGCCGGGACGTTGAACACTGAAGCTTTCTTT
TRBV11-3	TRBJ2-3	TRBD2	NA	CASSRREGGSSTDTQYF	TGTGCCAGCAGCCGGAGGGAGGGTGGATCTAGCACAGATACGCAGTATTTT
TRBV12-3/TRBV12-4	TRBJ2-1	TRBD2	once	CASSFDIKREYPHNEQSF	TGTGCCAGCAGTTTTGATATCAAGCGGGAGTATCCCCACAATGAGCAGTCCTTC